Following are 24 T cell receptor beta chains from one sample sequenced in a study of T cell responses to AZD1222 COVID-19 vaccine. Generated by immunoSEQ multiplex PCR, the TCRdb table keeps only in-frame clones and is missing some. This table lists more than 110,000 clones. The sample comprised peripheral blood. These receptor sequences come from an adult in good health.

In DNA form, the CDR3 reads TGTGCCAGCAGCTTAAGTGGGGGTAACAGCCTGTACGAGCAGTACTTC. It is translated as CASSLSGGNSLYEQYF. The chain employs TRBV7-8 and TRBJ2-7; D could derive from TRBD1 or TRBD2 (5 bases each). Trimming took off 2 bases at V and 4 bases at J, with 18 bases between the two ends. The CDR3 runs 16 residues. The germline V gene encodes CDR1 SGHVS and CDR2 FQNEAQ.

This chain links TRBV27 with TRBJ1-1; the match to TRBD1 covers 7 bases. The junction had 13 bases not matched to a gene; V was cut back by 7 bases and J by 5 bases. The CDR3 is 15 residues long. CDR1 is MNHEY and CDR2 is SMNVEV in the germline V gene (reference sequence). CDR3 in amino acids: CASTPGQSFGTEAFF. CDR3 bases: TGTGCCAGCACGCCGGGACAGAGCTTTGGGACTGAAGCTTTCTTT.

V gene TRBV6-5 combines with J gene TRBJ1-1, with TRBD1 matching over 9 bases. With 7 bases clipped from V and 10 bases from J, the junction kept 7 bases outside the gene matches. The CDR3 runs 12 residues. Looked up from germline, CDR1 is MNHEY and CDR2 is SVGAGI. CDR3 in amino acids: CASTWDREGAFF. The DNA of the CDR3 is TGTGCCAGCACCTGGGACAGGGAGGGAGCTTTCTTT.

V and J are TRBV18 and TRBJ2-5; 7 nucleotides agree with TRBD1. CDR1 and CDR2 from the germline V gene are KGHSH and LQKENI. This CDR3 is built from 14 residues. After removal of 5 bases from V and 1 base from J, the junction contained 4 bases not matched to a gene. CDR3 residues: CASSTYRGQETQYF. The CDR3 coding sequence is TGTGCCAGCTCAACTTACAGGGGCCAAGAGACCCAGTACTTC.

The chain carries TRBV28 and TRBJ2-2, with 9 positions matching TRBD1. V lost 6 bases, J lost 3 bases, and 5 bases stayed unmatched. Germline loops: CDR1 MDHEN, CDR2 SYDVKM. This CDR3 is built from 15 residues. CDR3 loop: CASRTGGAYTGELFF. CDR3 DNA sequence: TGTGCCAGCAGAACAGGGGGCGCGTACACCGGGGAGCTGTTTTTT.

The chain employs TRBV19 and TRBJ2-5, with 11 bases that match TRBD1. Per the germline V gene, CDR1 is LNHDA and CDR2 is SQIVND (reference sequence). The trim removed 4 bases at V and 5 bases at J, leaving 12 bases unmatched. This CDR3 has 17 residues. The CDR3, as DNA: TGTGCCAGTAGTACACGGCGGGGGACAGGGGGTCGGGAGACCCAGTACTTC. Encoded protein: CASSTRRGTGGRETQYF.

V usage is TRBV7-2 and J usage is TRBJ1-5, with D unresolved. Looked up from germline, CDR1 is SGHTA and CDR2 is FQGNSA. This CDR3 is built from 15 residues. V was cut by 1 base and J by 0 bases, with 7 bases left in between. CDR3: CASSLVPNSNQPQHF. In DNA form, the CDR3 reads TGTGCCAGCAGCTTAGTACCGAATAGCAATCAGCCCCAGCATTTT. Supplemented by reference TRBV7-2 and TRBJ1-5, the full variable domain reads GAGVSQSPSNKVTEKGKDVELRCDPISGHTALYWYRQSLGQGLEFLIYFQGNSAPDKSGLPSDRFSAERTGGSVSTLTIQRTQQEDSAVYLCASSLVPNSNQPQHFGDGTRLSIL.

This CDR3 is CASSLSGTTNTIYF. The CDR3, as DNA: TGTGCCAGCAGTTTATCTGGGACAACAAACACCATATATTTT. The genes are TRBV27 and TRBJ1-3, with D possibly being TRBD1 (6 bases). The CDR3 has 14 residues. V was pared by 0 bases and J by 6 bases, with 9 bases between. Germline lookup yields CDR1 MNHEY and CDR2 SMNVEV (reference sequence).

The chain is built from TRBV9 and TRBJ2-3, with 10 bases that match TRBD2. The ends lost 3 bases at V and 1 base at J; junction bases unmatched: 2. Germline-derived CDR1 and CDR2 are SGDLS and YYNGEE. The CDR3 runs 15 residues. The CDR3 protein is CASSGSGGGTDTQYF. CDR3 sequence (DNA): TGTGCCAGCAGCGGCAGCGGGGGGGGCACAGATACGCAGTATTTT.

This chain joins TRBV11-3 and TRBJ1-4, with D perhaps matching TRBD1 (5 bases). The germline V gene has CDR1 SGHNT and CDR2 YENEEA. The CDR3 is made up of 14 amino acids. V dropped 5 bases and J dropped 5 bases, with 12 bases sitting between them. DNA of the CDR3: TGTGCCAGCAGCCCCGGACACTCGAATGAAAAACTGTTTTTT. Protein product: CASSPGHSNEKLFF.

The chain has TRBV15 and TRBJ1-1; D remains unclear. This CDR3 comprises 14 residues. Germline values: CDR1 LNHNV, CDR2 YYDKDF (reference sequence). V gave up 1 base and J gave up 7 bases, with 13 bases separating them. In DNA form, the CDR3 reads TGTGCCACCAGCAGAGGTGAGTTCGGGAGTGAAGCTTTCTTT. This gives the protein CATSRGEFGSEAFF.

This chain links TRBV19 with TRBJ1-5; the D gene is possibly TRBD1 (5 bases). In germline, CDR1 is LNHDA, CDR2 SQIVND (reference sequence). The V end lost 3 bases, the J end lost 1 base, and 10 bases lay between the germline ends. The length of the CDR3 is 15 residues. The CDR3, as DNA: TGTGCCAGTAGTATGTGGTGGGGCAGCAATCAGCCCCAGCATTTT. This codes for CASSMWWGSNQPQHF.

The gene calls are TRBV3-1 (or the pseudogene TRBV3-2) and TRBJ2-7, with TRBD1 identical over 7 bases. Germline CDR1 reads LGHDT; CDR2 reads YNNKEL (reference sequence). The CDR3 consists of 16 residues. V shed 4 bases and J 0 bases; nucleotides not matched to a gene: 9. This CDR3 reads CASSPQPGQLSYEQYF. In DNA, the CDR3 is TGTGCCAGCAGCCCTCAACCGGGACAGCTCTCCTACGAGCAGTACTTC.

This chain joins TRBV9 and TRBJ2-7, with TRBD1 matching 8 bases. Germline values: CDR1 SGDLS, CDR2 YYNGEE. V was clipped by 3 bases and J by 7 bases; unmatched bases: 12. The length of the CDR3 is 15 residues. CDR3 region: CASSALDRAEGEQYF. In nucleotides, the CDR3 is TGTGCCAGCAGCGCACTGGACAGGGCGGAGGGTGAGCAGTACTTC.

V gene TRBV30 combines with J gene TRBJ2-7; TRBD1 is a possible D gene (6 bases). Trimming removed 2 bases from V and 0 bases from J, with 11 bases in between. CDR3 size: 14 residues. CDR1 is GTSNPN, CDR2 SVGIG, per germline (reference sequence). The CDR3 loop reads CAWSKPGHSYEQYF. CDR3 DNA sequence: TGTGCCTGGAGTAAGCCGGGACACTCCTACGAGCAGTACTTC.

This sequence joins TRBV13 and TRBJ2-3; 7 nucleotides align to TRBD2. This CDR3 is built from 14 residues. CDR1 and CDR2 from the germline V gene are PRHDT and FYEKMQ (reference sequence). Trimming took 8 bases from V and 4 from J; bases not matched to a gene: 9. DNA of the CDR3: TGTGCCAGCCGCGGGCGGGGGTGGGCAGATACGCAGTATTTT. Translating gives CASRGRGWADTQYF.

The chain has TRBV6-1 and TRBJ1-4, with D possibly matching TRBD1 (5 bases). V was pared by 4 bases and J by 5 bases, with 17 bases between. CDR1 and CDR2 from the germline V gene are MNHNS and SASEGT. This CDR3 region has 16 residues. The CDR3 loop reads CASSGVREPLNEKLFF. The CDR3 coding sequence is TGTGCCAGCAGTGGTGTCAGGGAGCCGTTGAATGAAAAACTGTTTTTT.

The genes are TRBV7-3 and TRBJ2-3; D remains ambiguous. The CDR3 has 14 residues. The germline V gene has CDR1 SGHTA and CDR2 FQGTGA. V was clipped by 5 bases and J by 0 bases, with 9 bases between them. CDR3 region: CASSGGASTDTQYF. CDR3 coding DNA: TGTGCCAGCAGCGGTGGAGCTAGCACAGATACGCAGTATTTT.

J is TRBJ1-3 and V is TRBV7-9; D not resolved. The germline V gene encodes CDR1 SEHNR and CDR2 FQNEAQ (reference sequence). The CDR3 spans 13 residues. Trimming removed 1 base at V and 8 bases at J, with 9 bases between. This chain's CDR3 is CASSLGTRDTIYF. As DNA, the CDR3 is TGTGCCAGCAGCTTAGGGACCCGAGACACCATATATTTT.

The genes are TRBV6-6 and TRBJ1-6; D is possibly TRBD1 (6 bases). The CDR3 sequence is 15 residues long. Germline CDR1 reads MNHNY; CDR2 reads SVGAGI (reference sequence). Between the trimmed V and J ends, which lost 5 bases and 3 bases, there was a span of 11 bases. CDR3 region: CASSTDSLYNSPLHF. CDR3 DNA sequence: TGTGCCAGCAGTACGGACAGCCTCTATAATTCACCCCTCCACTTT.

V and J are TRBV6-1 and TRBJ2-7; D may be TRBD1 (5 bases). Trimming stripped 2 bases from V and 2 bases from J, with 10 bases between. Looked up from germline, CDR1 is MNHNS and CDR2 is SASEGT. CDR3 length: 14 residues. The CDR3 protein is CASSEQGSAYEQYF. The CDR3 DNA reads TGTGCCAGCAGTGAACAGGGAAGCGCCTACGAGCAGTACTTC.

The chain carries TRBV3-1 (or the pseudogene TRBV3-2) and TRBJ2-5; no clear D. This CDR3 has 14 amino acids. The germline CDR1 and CDR2 sequences are LGHDT and YNNKEL (reference sequence). The V gene lost 2 bases and the J gene lost 4 bases, with 11 bases spanning the gap. This chain's CDR3 is CASSQRDSGETQYF. The CDR3 DNA reads as TGTGCCAGCAGCCAAAGGGATAGTGGAGAGACCCAGTACTTC.

This chain links TRBV12-5 with TRBJ1-1; a weak D match, TRBD1 (6 bases). Looked up from germline, CDR1 is LGHNT and CDR2 is FRNRAP. Trimming cost V 0 bases and J 0 bases, with 11 bases left between them. The CDR3 consists of 16 residues. The CDR3, as DNA: TGTGCTAGTGGTTTGGTCGGGGAGGGGGTGAACACTGAAGCTTTCTTT. It yields the protein CASGLVGEGVNTEAFF.

The chain links TRBV30 to TRBJ1-5; a weak D match, TRBD1 (5 bases). V was cut by 3 bases and J by 4 bases, with 10 bases left in between. The CDR3 totals 13 residues. Germline V gene data show CDR1 as GTSNPN and CDR2 as SVGIG (reference sequence). The CDR3 sequence: CAWSSQGNQPQHF. The CDR3 bases are TGTGCCTGGAGCAGCCAGGGAAATCAGCCCCAGCATTTT.